The 21 T cell receptor beta chains presented below share a single source sample, sequenced in a study of T cells in Graves' hyperthyroidism and ophthalmopathy. Amplified TCR beta CDR3 regions derived from RNA transcripts. TCR CDR3 regions were first amplified by RT-PCR with HTBI primers. TCRdb re-called the multiplex PCR reads through MiXCR, storing one row per CDR3 protein. The table includes roughly 710,000 distinct CDR3 sequences, 35% detected once. Sequenced: blood. These receptors were collected from a woman aged 40 to 49 with Graves' hyperthyroidism.

This clonotype was recorded a few times. The rearrangement uses TRBV2 and TRBJ2-3; a possible D gene is TRBD2 (6 bases). Trimming cost V 6 bases and J 2 bases, with 9 bases left between them. This CDR3 has 13 amino acids. The V gene's germline CDR1 is SNHLY and CDR2 FYNNEI. CDR3 residues: CASSGGPTDTQYF. CDR3 DNA sequence: TGTGCCAGCAGCGGGGGACCCACAGATACGCAGTATTTT.

This clonotype was counted at least ten times. This chain uses TRBV7-9 with TRBJ2-7, with unresolved D. This CDR3 has 12 residues. Germline assignment: CDR1 SEHNR and CDR2 FQNEAQ (reference sequence). Trimming removed 5 bases from V and 6 bases from J, with 11 bases in between. CDR3 residues: CASSAVLGEQYF. In DNA form, the CDR3 reads TGTGCCAGCAGCGCCGTTTTGGGCGAGCAGTACTTC.

This clonotype has ten or more counts. The rearrangement links TRBV29-1 to TRBJ2-5; D may correspond to TRBD1 or TRBD2 (5 bases each). V was shortened by 7 bases and J by 5 bases, with 23 bases between the two germline ends. Looked up from germline, CDR1 is SQVTM and CDR2 is ANQGSEA. The CDR3 spans 15 residues. CDR3 region: CSALNSGGSQETQYF. As DNA, the CDR3 is TGCAGCGCTCTAAATAGTGGGGGTTCTCAGGAGACCCAGTACTTC.

V and J are TRBV5-4 and TRBJ2-2, with D perhaps TRBD1 or TRBD2 (5 bases each). Germline assignment: CDR1 SGHNT and CDR2 YYREEE (reference sequence). This CDR3 contains 17 residues. V shed 2 bases and J shed 8 bases, with 22 bases lying between them. The CDR3 DNA reads as TGTGCCAGCAGCTTAGATGGGACCGCGAGGGAGCCGGGGGAGCTGTTTTTT. It is translated as CASSLDGTAREPGELFF.

This clonotype showed up many times. The chain joins TRBV7-2 to TRBJ1-6; maybe TRBD1 (5 bases). The germline V gene has CDR1 SGHTA and CDR2 FQGNSA. Trimming took 5 bases from V and 10 from J, leaving 15 bases between them. CDR3 length equals 14 residues. The CDR3 region is CASSTSQGTSPLHF. The CDR3 region has the DNA TGTGCCAGCAGCACCAGTCAGGGTACCTCACCCCTCCACTTT. Filled out from reference TRBV7-2 and TRBJ1-6, the complete variable domain reads GAGVSQSPSNKVTEKGKDVELRCDPISGHTALYWYRQSLGQGLEFLIYFQGNSAPDKSGLPSDRFSAERTGGSVSTLTIQRTQQEDSAVYLCASSTSQGTSPLHFGNGTRLTVT.

This clonotype has ten or more counts. The rearrangement uses TRBV6-6 and TRBJ1-6; D is undetermined. CDR1 is MNHNY and CDR2 is SVGAGI in the germline V gene (reference sequence). This CDR3 has 11 residues. Trimming stripped 3 bases from V and 10 bases from J, with 4 bases between. DNA for the CDR3: TGTGCCAGCAGTTATCAATCACCCCTCCACTTT. Protein: CASSYQSPLHF.

In regard to this clonotype: Since a much larger clone is just one base distant, this may be a read error. J is TRBJ2-5 and V is TRBV20-1; 7 nucleotides line up with TRBD2. Trimming took 5 bases from V and 4 from J; bases not matched to a gene: 10. Germline V CDR1 and CDR2: DFQATT, SNEGSKA (reference sequence). The length of the CDR3 is 14 residues. The CDR3 nucleotides read TGCAGTGCTCCCGGGCAGGGAGGGGTAGAGACCCAGTACTTC. Its translation: CSAPGQGGVETQYF.

This clonotype turned up a few times. The V gene is TRBV6-6, the J gene TRBJ1-2; D not certain. This CDR3 has 15 residues. Per the germline V gene, CDR1 is MNHNY and CDR2 is SVGAGI (reference sequence). V shed 0 bases and J shed 8 bases, with 16 bases lying between them. The chain's CDR3 is CASSYSENKLGGYTF. The CDR3 DNA reads TGTGCCAGCAGTTACTCGGAAAATAAACTAGGAGGCTACACCTTC.

This clonotype was recorded many times. The genes are TRBV12-3 or TRBV12-4 and TRBJ2-5; D possibly corresponds to TRBD2 (5 bases). This CDR3 comprises 14 residues. The V gene lost 2 bases and the J gene lost 5 bases, with 12 bases spanning the gap. CDR3 coding DNA: TGTGCCAGCAGTTTACAGGCAGGCGGGGAGACCCAGTACTTC. Translated, it gives CASSLQAGGETQYF.

This chain connects TRBV5-1 to TRBJ1-4; TRBD1 matches 7 bases. Germline CDR1 and CDR2: SGHRS and YFSETQ. This CDR3 contains 15 residues. V lost 3 bases to trimming and J lost 4 bases; unmatched junction nucleotides: 6. The CDR3 coding sequence is TGCGCCAGCAGCTGGAAACAGGGGAGTAATGAAAAACTGTTTTTT. This sequence encodes CASSWKQGSNEKLFF.

This clonotype was recorded many times. The V call is TRBV2, the J call TRBJ1-4; D possibly corresponds to TRBD1 (5 bases). The CDR3 extends over 15 amino acids. The ends were cut back, 5 bases at V and 8 bases at J, with 18 bases in the middle. In germline, CDR1 is SNHLY, CDR2 FYNNEI. Here the CDR3 reads CASSLFRVSSEKLFF. DNA of the CDR3: TGTGCCAGCAGTCTCTTCAGGGTTTCGAGCGAAAAACTGTTTTTT. The complete variable domain, with remaining parts taken from reference TRBV2 and TRBJ1-4, reads EPEVTQTPSHQVTQMGQEVILRCVPISNHLYFYWYRQILGQKVEFLVSFYNNEISEKSEIFDDQFSVERPDGSNFTLKIRSTKLEDSAMYFCASSLFRVSSEKLFFGSGTQLSVL.

This clonotype appeared a few times. The chain links TRBV6-5 to TRBJ2-2, with 11 bases identical to TRBD2. Germline V CDR1 and CDR2: MNHEY, SVGAGI. The CDR3 contains 14 residues. The J segment lost 3 bases and the V segment lost 7 bases, leaving 1 base of the junction unmatched. The CDR3 DNA reads TGTGCCAGCAAGACTAGCGGGGACACCGGGGAGCTGTTTTTT. It codes for CASKTSGDTGELFF.

This clonotype was counted at least ten times. V and J are TRBV2 and TRBJ1-2, with D unclear. CDR3 length equals 13 residues. The V and J ends lost 3 bases and 8 bases respectively, with 13 bases between them. Per germline, CDR1 SNHLY and CDR2 FYNNEI. The CDR3 coding sequence is TGTGCCAGCAGTGAGTACGCCGGCCGAGGCTACACCTTC. Its translation: CASSEYAGRGYTF.

This clonotype came up many times. V and J are TRBV7-2 and TRBJ2-7; the D gene is possibly TRBD1 (6 bases). Germline assignment: CDR1 SGHTA and CDR2 FQGNSA. The CDR3 runs 14 residues. V dropped 5 bases and J dropped 0 bases, with 11 bases sitting between them. The CDR3 reads CASSLTGDSYEQYF. The CDR3 coding sequence is TGTGCCAGCAGCCTGACAGGCGACTCCTACGAGCAGTACTTC.

The chain employs TRBV12-3 or TRBV12-4 and TRBJ1-3; TRBD1 might be the D (5 bases). V gave up 9 bases and J gave up 0 bases, with 6 bases separating them. This CDR3 has 12 residues. The CDR3 protein is CARGGSGNTIYF. The CDR3 nucleotides are TGTGCCAGGGGGGGCTCTGGAAACACCATATATTTT.

The sample holds many counts of this clonotype. The V and J genes are TRBV12-3 or TRBV12-4 and TRBJ1-1; D is unclear. The V end was cut by 6 bases, the J end by 5 bases, with 7 bases between. The CDR3 consists of 11 residues. The CDR3 DNA follows: TGTGCCAGCAGCTCCGGGACTGAAGCTTTCTTT. Translated, it gives CASSSGTEAFF.

The chain has TRBV27 and TRBJ1-2, with a weak D call TRBD1 (5 bases). The V gene's germline CDR1 is MNHEY and CDR2 SMNVEV (reference sequence). The length of the CDR3 is 15 residues. V gave up 0 bases and J gave up 5 bases, with 13 bases separating them. The CDR3 region is CASSLSNSGGYGYTF. The CDR3, as DNA: TGTGCCAGCAGTTTATCTAATTCCGGGGGATATGGCTACACCTTC.

In the case of this clonotype: One end of the junction does not line up with germline, which may come from a read error. The J gene is TRBJ2-2, the V gene TRBV10-3, with unresolved D. Germline V gives CDR1 ENHRY, CDR2 SYGVKD. This CDR3 comprises 16 residues. The CDR3 bases are TGTGCCAGCAGTTCGAGGCTGGCCACGAACACCGGGGAGCTGTTTTTT. Amino acid sequence: CASSSRLATNTGELFF.

In this sample, this clonotype turned up many times. The V gene is TRBV7-2, the J gene TRBJ1-2, with TRBD1 matching over 8 bases. From germline, CDR1 is SGHTA and CDR2 FQGNSA. The CDR3 is 15 amino acids. The V segment lost 4 bases and the J segment 5 bases; nucleotides outside the gene matches: 9. The chain's CDR3 is CASSYAGTGLYGYTF. In DNA, the CDR3 is TGTGCCAGCAGCTACGCCGGGACAGGCCTTTATGGCTACACCTTC.

A few counts support this clonotype. This sequence joins TRBV28 and TRBJ1-4; unclear D gene. Trimming removed 0 bases from V and 0 bases from J, with 2 bases in between. CDR1 and CDR2 from the germline V gene are MDHEN and SYDVKM. This CDR3 contains 14 residues. The CDR3 DNA reads TGTGCCAGCAGTTTATGGCCAACTAATGAAAAACTGTTTTTT. It codes for CASSLWPTNEKLFF.

This clonotype has ten or more counts. The V call is TRBV5-1, the J call TRBJ1-4, with 9 bases aligning to TRBD1. With 6 bases clipped from V and 10 bases from J, the junction kept 10 bases outside the gene matches. The V gene's germline CDR1 is SGHRS and CDR2 YFSETQ. CDR3 size: 14 residues. Here the CDR3 reads CASMRDREDRKLFF. Written as DNA, the CDR3 is TGCGCCAGCATGCGGGACAGGGAAGATAGAAAACTGTTTTTT.